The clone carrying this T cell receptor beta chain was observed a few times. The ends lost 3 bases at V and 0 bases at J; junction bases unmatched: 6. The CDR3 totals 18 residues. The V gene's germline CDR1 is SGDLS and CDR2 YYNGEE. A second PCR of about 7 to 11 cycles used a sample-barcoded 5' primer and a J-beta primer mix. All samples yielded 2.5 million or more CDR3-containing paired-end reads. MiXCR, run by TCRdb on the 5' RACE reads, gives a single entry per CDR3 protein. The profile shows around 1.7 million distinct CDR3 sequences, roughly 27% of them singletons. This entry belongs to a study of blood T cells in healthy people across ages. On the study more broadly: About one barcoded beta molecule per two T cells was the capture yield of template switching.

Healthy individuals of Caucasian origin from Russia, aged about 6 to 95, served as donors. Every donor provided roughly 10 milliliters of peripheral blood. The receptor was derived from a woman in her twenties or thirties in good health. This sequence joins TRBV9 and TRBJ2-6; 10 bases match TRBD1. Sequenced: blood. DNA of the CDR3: TGTGCCAGCAGCGCCCGGGACAGGGGTTCCTCTGGGGCCAACGTCCTGACTTTC. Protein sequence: CASSARDRGSSGANVLTF.